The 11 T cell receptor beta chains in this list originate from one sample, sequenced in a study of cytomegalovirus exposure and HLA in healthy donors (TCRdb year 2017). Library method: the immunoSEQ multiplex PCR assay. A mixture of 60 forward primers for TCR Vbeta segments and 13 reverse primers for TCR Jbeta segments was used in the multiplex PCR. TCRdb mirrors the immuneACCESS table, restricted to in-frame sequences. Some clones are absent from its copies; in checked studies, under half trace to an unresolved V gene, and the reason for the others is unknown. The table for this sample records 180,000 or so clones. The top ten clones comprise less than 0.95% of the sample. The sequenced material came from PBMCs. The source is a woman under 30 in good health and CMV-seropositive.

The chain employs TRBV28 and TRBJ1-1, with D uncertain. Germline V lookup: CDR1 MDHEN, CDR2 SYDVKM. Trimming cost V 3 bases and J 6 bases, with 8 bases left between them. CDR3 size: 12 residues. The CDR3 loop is CASSLSGAEAFF. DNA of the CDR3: TGTGCCAGCAGTTTGTCCGGGGCTGAAGCTTTCTTT.

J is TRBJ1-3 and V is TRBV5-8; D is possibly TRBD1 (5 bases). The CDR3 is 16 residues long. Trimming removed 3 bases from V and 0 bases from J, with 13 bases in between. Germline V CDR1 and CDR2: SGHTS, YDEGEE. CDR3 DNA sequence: TGTGCCAGCAGCTGGGACTTCCCGAGCTCTGGAAACACCATATATTTT. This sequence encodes CASSWDFPSSGNTIYF.

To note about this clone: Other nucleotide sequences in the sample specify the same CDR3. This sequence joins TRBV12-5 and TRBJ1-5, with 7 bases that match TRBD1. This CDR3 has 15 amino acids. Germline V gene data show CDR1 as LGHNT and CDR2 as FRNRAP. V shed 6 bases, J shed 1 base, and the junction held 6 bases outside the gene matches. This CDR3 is CASGRTGGSNQPQHF. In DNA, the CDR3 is TGTGCTAGTGGGCGGACAGGTGGAAGCAATCAGCCCCAGCATTTT.

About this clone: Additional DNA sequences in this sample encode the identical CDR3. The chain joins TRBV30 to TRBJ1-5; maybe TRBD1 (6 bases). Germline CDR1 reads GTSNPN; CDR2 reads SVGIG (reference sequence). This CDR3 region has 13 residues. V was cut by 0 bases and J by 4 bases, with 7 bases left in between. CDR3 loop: CAWSVQGNQPQHF. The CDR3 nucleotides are TGTGCCTGGAGTGTACAGGGAAATCAGCCCCAGCATTTT. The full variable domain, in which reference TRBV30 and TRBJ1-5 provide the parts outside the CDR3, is SQTIHQWPATLVQPVGSPLSLECTVEGTSNPNLYWYRQAAGRGLQLLFYSVGIGQISSEVPQNLSASRPQDRQFILSSKKLLLSDSGFYLCAWSVQGNQPQHFGDGTRLSIL.

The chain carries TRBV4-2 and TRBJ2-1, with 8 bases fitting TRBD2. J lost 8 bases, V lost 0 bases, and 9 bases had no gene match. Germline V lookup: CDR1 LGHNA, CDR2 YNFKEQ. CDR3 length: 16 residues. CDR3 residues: CASSQEGTGGPDEQFF. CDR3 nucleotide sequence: TGTGCCAGCAGCCAAGAAGGTACGGGAGGGCCCGATGAGCAGTTCTTC.

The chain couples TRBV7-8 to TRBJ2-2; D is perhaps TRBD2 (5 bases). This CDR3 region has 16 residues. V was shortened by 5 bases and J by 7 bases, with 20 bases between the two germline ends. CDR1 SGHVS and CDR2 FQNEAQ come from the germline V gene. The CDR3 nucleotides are TGTGCCAGCAGCCTACAAACCCCAGGAGGCGGCGGGGAGCTGTTTTTT. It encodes CASSLQTPGGGGELFF.

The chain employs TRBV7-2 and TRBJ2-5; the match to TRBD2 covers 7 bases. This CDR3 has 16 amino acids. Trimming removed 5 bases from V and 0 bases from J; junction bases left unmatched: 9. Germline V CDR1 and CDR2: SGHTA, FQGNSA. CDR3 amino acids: CASSPQVGGNQETQYF. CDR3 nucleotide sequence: TGTGCCAGCAGCCCCCAAGTGGGGGGGAACCAAGAGACCCAGTACTTC.

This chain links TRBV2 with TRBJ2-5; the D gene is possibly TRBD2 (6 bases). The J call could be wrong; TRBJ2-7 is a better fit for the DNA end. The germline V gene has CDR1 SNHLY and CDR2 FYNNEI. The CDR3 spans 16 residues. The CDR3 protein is CASSSGVGLANYEQYF. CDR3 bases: TGTGCCAGCAGCTCTGGGGTAGGGCTAGCGAACTACGAGCAGTACTTC.

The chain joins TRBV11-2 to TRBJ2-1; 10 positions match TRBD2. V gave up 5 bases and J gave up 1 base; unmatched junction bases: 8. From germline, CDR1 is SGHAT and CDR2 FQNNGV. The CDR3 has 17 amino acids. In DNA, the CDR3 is TGTGCCAGCAGCATCTTCCGGACTAGCGGTTCCTACAATGAGCAGTTCTTC. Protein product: CASSIFRTSGSYNEQFF.

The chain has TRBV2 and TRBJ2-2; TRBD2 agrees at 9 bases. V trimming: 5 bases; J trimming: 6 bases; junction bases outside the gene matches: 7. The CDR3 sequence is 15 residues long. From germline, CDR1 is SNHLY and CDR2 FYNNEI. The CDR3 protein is CASSPGGRAPGELFF. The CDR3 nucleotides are TGTGCCAGCAGTCCTGGCGGGAGGGCCCCCGGGGAGCTGTTTTTT. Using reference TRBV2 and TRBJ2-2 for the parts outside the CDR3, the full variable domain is EPEVTQTPSHQVTQMGQEVILRCVPISNHLYFYWYRQILGQKVEFLVSFYNNEISEKSEIFDDQFSVERPDGSNFTLKIRSTKLEDSAMYFCASSPGGRAPGELFFGEGSRLTVL.

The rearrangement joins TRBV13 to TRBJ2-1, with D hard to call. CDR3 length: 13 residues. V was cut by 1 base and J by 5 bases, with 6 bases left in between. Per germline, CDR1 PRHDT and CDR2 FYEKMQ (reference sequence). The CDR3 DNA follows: TGTGCCAGCAGCTTAGTTTGGCACAATGAGCAGTTCTTC. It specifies CASSLVWHNEQFF. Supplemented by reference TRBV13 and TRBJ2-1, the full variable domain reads AAGVIQSPRHLIKEKRETATLKCYPIPRHDTVYWYQQGPGQDPQFLISFYEKMQSDKGSIPDRFSAQQFSDYHSELNMSSLELGDSALYFCASSLVWHNEQFFGPGTRLTVL.